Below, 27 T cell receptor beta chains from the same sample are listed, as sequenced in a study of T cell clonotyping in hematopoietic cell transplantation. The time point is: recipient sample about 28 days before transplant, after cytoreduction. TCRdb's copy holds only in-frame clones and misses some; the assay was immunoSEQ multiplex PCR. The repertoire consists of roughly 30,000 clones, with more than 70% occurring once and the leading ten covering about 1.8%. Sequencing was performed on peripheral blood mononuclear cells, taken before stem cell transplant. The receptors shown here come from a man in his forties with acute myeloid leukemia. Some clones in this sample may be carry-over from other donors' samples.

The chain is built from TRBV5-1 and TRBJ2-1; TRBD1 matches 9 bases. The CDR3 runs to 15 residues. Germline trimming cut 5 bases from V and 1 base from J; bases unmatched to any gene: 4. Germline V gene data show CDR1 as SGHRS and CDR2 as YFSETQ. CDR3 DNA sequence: TGCGCCAGCAGAGGGGGGACAGGGTCCTACAATGAGCAGTTCTTC. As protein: CASRGGTGSYNEQFF.

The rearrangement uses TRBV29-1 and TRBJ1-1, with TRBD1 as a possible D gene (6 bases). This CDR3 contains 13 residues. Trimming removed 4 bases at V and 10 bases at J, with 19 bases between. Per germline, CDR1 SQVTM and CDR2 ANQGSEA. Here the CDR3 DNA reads TGCAGCGTTGCCTCCGGCAGGGGCGGTCGAGCTTTCTTT. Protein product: CSVASGRGGRAFF.

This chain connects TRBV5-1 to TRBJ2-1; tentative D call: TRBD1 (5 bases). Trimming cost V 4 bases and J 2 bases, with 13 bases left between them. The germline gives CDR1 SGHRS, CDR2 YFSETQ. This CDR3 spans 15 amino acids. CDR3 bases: TGCGCCAGCAGCGTGACCGACAGTCCCTACAATGAGCAGTTCTTC. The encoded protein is CASSVTDSPYNEQFF.

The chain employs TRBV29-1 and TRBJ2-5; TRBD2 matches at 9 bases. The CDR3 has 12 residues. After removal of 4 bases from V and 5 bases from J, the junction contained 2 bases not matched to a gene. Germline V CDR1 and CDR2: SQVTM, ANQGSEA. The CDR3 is CSVGAGGETQYF. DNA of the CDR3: TGCAGCGTTGGGGCGGGGGGGGAGACCCAGTACTTC.

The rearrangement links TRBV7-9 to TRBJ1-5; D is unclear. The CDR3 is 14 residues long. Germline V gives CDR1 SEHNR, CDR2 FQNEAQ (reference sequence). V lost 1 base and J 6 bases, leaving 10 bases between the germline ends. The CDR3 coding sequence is TGTGCCAGCAGCTTAGACCTCGGGAGTCAGCCCCAGCATTTT. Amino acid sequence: CASSLDLGSQPQHF.

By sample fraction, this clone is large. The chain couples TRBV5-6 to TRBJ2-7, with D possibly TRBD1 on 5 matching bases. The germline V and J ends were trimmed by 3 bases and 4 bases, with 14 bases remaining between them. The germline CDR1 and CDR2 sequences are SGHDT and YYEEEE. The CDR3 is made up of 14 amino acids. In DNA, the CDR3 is TGTGCCAGCAGCTCGGAATTCAGGGCTTACGAGCAGTACTTC. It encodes CASSSEFRAYEQYF.

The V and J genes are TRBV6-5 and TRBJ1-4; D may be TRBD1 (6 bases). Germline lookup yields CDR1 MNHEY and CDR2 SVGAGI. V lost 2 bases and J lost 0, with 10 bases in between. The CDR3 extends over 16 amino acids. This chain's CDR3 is CASSYRGQTTNEKLFF. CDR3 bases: TGTGCCAGCAGTTACCGCGGACAGACAACTAATGAAAAACTGTTTTTT.

The CDR3 loop is CASSLDGSDTEAFF. CDR3 DNA: TGTGCCAGCAGCTTAGACGGAAGCGACACTGAAGCTTTCTTT. This chain joins TRBV11-3 and TRBJ1-1; D gene unclear. This CDR3 has 14 residues. The germline CDR1 and CDR2 sequences are SGHNT and YENEEA. Between the trimmed V and J ends, which lost 0 bases and 3 bases, there was a span of 8 bases.

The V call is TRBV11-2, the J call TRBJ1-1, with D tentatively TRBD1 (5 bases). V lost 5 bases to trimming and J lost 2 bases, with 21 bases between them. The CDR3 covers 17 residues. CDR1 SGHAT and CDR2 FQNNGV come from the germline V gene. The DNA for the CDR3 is TGTGCCAGCAGCCCCAGGGCCGTTCGGGGAGGAAACACTGAAGCTTTCTTT. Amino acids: CASSPRAVRGGNTEAFF.

The CDR3 loop is CASSESYAALWEPQHF. The CDR3 region has the DNA TGTGCCAGCAGTGAATCGTATGCGGCTCTTTGGGAGCCCCAGCATTTT. The genes are TRBV6-1 and TRBJ1-5, with D unresolved. CDR3 size: 16 residues. CDR1 MNHNS and CDR2 SASEGT come from the germline V gene. The germline V and J ends were trimmed by 2 bases and 8 bases, with 19 bases remaining between them.

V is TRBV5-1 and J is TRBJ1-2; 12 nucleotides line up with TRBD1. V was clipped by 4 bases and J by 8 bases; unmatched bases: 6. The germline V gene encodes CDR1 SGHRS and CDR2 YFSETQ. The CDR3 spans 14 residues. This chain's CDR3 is CASSGGTGGEGYTF. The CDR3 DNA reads TGCGCCAGCAGCGGTGGGACAGGGGGCGAGGGCTACACCTTC.

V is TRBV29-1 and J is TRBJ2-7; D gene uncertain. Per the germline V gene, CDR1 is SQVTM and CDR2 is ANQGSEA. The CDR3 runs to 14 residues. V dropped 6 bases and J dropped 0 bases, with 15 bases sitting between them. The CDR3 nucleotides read TGCAGCGTGTACACAGATACAAGCTCCTACGAGCAGTACTTC. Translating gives CSVYTDTSSYEQYF.

CDR3: CASSLSGPGGDTQYF. CDR3 DNA sequence: TGTGCCAGCAGCCTATCGGGACCCGGGGGGGATACGCAGTATTTT. The rearrangement uses TRBV2 and TRBJ2-3, with 7 bases matching TRBD2. CDR1 is SNHLY and CDR2 is FYNNEI in the germline V gene. Germline trimming cut 6 bases from V and 6 bases from J; bases unmatched to any gene: 12. This CDR3 comprises 15 residues.

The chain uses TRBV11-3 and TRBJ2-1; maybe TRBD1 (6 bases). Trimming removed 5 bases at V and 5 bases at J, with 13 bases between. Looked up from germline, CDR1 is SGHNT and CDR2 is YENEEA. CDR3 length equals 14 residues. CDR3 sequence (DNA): TGTGCCAGCAGCACGTTACAGGGAAACAATGAGCAGTTCTTC. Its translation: CASSTLQGNNEQFF.

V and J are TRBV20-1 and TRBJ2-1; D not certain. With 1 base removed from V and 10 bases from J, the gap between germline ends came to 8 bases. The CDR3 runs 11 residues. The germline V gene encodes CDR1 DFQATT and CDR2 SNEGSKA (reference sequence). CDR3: CSARGSHEQFF. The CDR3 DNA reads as TGCAGTGCTAGAGGGTCTCACGAGCAGTTCTTC.

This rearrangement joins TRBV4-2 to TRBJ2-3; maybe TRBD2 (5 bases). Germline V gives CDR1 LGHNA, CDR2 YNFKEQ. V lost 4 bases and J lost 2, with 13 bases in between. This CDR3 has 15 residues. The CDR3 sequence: CASSLASLATDTQYF. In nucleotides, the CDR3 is TGTGCCAGCAGCCTAGCGAGCCTCGCCACAGATACGCAGTATTTT.

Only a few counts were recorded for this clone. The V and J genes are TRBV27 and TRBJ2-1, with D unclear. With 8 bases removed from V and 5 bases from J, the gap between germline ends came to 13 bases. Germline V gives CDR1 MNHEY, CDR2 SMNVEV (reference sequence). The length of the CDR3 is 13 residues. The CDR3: CASWTQANNEQFF. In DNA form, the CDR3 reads TGTGCCAGCTGGACGCAGGCTAACAATGAGCAGTTCTTC.

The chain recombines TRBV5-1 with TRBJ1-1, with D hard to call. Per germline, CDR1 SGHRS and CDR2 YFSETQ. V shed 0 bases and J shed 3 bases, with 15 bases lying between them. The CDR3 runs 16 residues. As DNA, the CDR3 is TGCGCCAGCAGCTTGGGGTCGACACCCTTAGACACTGAAGCTTTCTTT. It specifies CASSLGSTPLDTEAFF.

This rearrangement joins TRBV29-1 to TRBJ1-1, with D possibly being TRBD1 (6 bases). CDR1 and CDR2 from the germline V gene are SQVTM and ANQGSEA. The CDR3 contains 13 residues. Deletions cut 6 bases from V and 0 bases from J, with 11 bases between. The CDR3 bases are TGCAGCGTAGTACAGGGTTTGAACACTGAAGCTTTCTTT. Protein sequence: CSVVQGLNTEAFF. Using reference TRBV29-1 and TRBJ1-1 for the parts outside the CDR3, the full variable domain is SAVISQKPSRDICQRGTSLTIQCQVDSQVTMMFWYRQQPGQSLTLIATANQGSEATYESGFVIDKFPISRPNLTFSTLTVSNMSPEDSSIYLCSVVQGLNTEAFFGQGTRLTVV.

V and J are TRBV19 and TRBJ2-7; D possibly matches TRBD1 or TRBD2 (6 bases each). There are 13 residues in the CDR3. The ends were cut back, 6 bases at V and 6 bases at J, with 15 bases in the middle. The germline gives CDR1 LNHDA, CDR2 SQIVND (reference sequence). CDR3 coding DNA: TGTGCCAGTAGAGAACCGGGGGCTGGCGAGCAGTACTTC. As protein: CASREPGAGEQYF. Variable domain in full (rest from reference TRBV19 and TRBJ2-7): DGGITQSPKYLFRKEGQNVTLSCEQNLNHDAMYWYRQDPGQGLRLIYYSQIVNDFQKGDIAEGYSVSREKKESFPLTVTSAQKNPTAFYLCASREPGAGEQYFGPGTRLTVT.

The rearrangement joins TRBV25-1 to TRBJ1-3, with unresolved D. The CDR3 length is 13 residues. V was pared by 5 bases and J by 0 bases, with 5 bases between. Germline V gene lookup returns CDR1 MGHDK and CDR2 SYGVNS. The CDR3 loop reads CASSRSSGNTIYF. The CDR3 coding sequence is TGTGCCAGCAGTAGGAGCTCTGGAAACACCATATATTTT.

The DNA for the CDR3 is TGTGCCAGCAGCCTCGCGGCAGGGGCGGGCACAGATACGCAGTATTTT. It encodes CASSLAAGAGTDTQYF. This rearrangement joins TRBV4-2 to TRBJ2-3, with D tentatively TRBD1 (6 bases). Trimming took off 4 bases at V and 1 base at J, with 15 bases between the two ends. The CDR3 length is 16 residues. Germline CDR1 and CDR2: LGHNA and YNFKEQ.

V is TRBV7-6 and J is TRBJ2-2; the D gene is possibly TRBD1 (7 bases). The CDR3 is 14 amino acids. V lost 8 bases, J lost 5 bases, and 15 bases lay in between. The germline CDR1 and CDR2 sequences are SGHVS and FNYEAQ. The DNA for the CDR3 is TGTGCCAGCTCCATCTCAGGGGGGACCGGGGAGCTGTTTTTT. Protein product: CASSISGGTGELFF.

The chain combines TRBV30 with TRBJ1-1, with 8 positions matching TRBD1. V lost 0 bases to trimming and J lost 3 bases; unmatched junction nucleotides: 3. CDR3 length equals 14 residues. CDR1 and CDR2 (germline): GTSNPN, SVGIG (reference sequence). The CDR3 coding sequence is TGTGCCTGGAGTGTAGGACAGGGTTACACTGAAGCTTTCTTT. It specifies CAWSVGQGYTEAFF.

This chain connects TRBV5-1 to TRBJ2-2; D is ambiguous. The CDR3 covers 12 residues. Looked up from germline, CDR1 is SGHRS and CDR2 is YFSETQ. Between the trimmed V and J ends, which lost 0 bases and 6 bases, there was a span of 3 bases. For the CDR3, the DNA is TGCGCCAGCAGCTTGGAGGCCGGGGAGCTGTTTTTT. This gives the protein CASSLEAGELFF.

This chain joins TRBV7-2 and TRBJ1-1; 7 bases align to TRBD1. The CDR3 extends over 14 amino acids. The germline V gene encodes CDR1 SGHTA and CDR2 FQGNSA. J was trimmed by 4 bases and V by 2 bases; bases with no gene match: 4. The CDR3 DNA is TGTGCCAGCAGCTTAATAGGACAGGCCACTGAAGCTTTCTTT. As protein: CASSLIGQATEAFF.

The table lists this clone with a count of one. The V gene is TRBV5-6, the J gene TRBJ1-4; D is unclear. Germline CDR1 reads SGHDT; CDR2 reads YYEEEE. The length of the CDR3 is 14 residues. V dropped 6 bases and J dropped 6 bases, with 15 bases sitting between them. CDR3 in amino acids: CASNPTSGDEKLFF. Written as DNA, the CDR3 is TGTGCCAGCAACCCGACAAGCGGAGATGAAAAACTGTTTTTT. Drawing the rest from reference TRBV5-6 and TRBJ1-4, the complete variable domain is DAGVTQSPTHLIKTRGQQVTLRCSPKSGHDTVSWYQQALGQGPQFIFQYYEEEERQRGNFPDRFSGHQFPNYSSELNVNALLLGDSALYLCASNPTSGDEKLFFGSGTQLSVL.